Below, 25 T cell receptor beta chains from the same sample are listed, as sequenced in a study of cytomegalovirus exposure and HLA in healthy donors. Use of 60 Vbeta and 13 Jbeta primers characterized the PCR. The repertoire was sequenced with immunoSEQ multiplex PCR; TCRdb's copy has only in-frame clones and lacks some. The sample has about 130,000 clones; 10% to 13% are singletons. Sequenced: PBMCs. The receptors here all came from a woman aged 18 to 35 in good health and CMV-seropositive.

Only a few counts were recorded for this clone. CDR3 sequence (DNA): TGTGCCAGCAGCGTAGGGGGCGGCGAGCAGTACTTC. Translated: CASSVGGGEQYF. The chain links TRBV9 to TRBJ2-7; the D gene is possibly TRBD1 (5 bases). This CDR3 comprises 12 residues. Germline V gene lookup returns CDR1 SGDLS and CDR2 YYNGEE. Trimming took off 0 bases at V and 6 bases at J, with 7 bases between the two ends.

In its sample, this clone was seen a few times. The V and J genes are TRBV11-3 and TRBJ2-1; D unclear. The CDR3 extends over 12 amino acids. Germline CDR1 SGHNT, CDR2 YENEEA. Trimming pared 5 bases from V and 5 bases from J, leaving 7 bases between. Written as DNA, the CDR3 is TGTGCCAGCAGCGGCAGGAACAATGAGCAGTTCTTC. It specifies CASSGRNNEQFF.

Only a few counts were recorded for this clone. V and J are TRBV2 and TRBJ2-5; TRBD2 matches at 9 bases. Germline V gene lookup returns CDR1 SNHLY and CDR2 FYNNEI. CDR3 length: 13 amino acids. With V trimmed by 8 bases and J by 1 base, 2 bases remained unmatched. CDR3 sequence reads: CASEAGGQETQYF. The CDR3 DNA reads as TGTGCCAGCGAAGCGGGAGGCCAAGAGACCCAGTACTTC.

The chain has TRBV27 and TRBJ2-5, with D possibly being TRBD2 (5 bases). CDR1 and CDR2 from the germline V gene are MNHEY and SMNVEV (reference sequence). Trimming pared 6 bases from V and 4 bases from J, leaving 12 bases between. The CDR3 loop spans 13 amino acids. The CDR3 DNA sequence: TGTGCCAGCAGCCGAGGGATGGGAGAGACCCAGTACTTC. Encoded protein: CASSRGMGETQYF.

This clone has a single count. The chain joins TRBV27 to TRBJ2-1; TRBD2 aligns across 9 bases. V shed 3 bases and J 4 bases; nucleotides not matched to a gene: 7. The germline V gene encodes CDR1 MNHEY and CDR2 SMNVEV (reference sequence). CDR3 length: 16 residues. The chain's CDR3 is CASSLEAGGSYNEQFF. The CDR3 bases are TGTGCCAGCAGTTTGGAAGCGGGAGGTTCGTACAATGAGCAGTTCTTC.

This clone was found a few times. The rearrangement joins TRBV29-1 to TRBJ1-2; 9 positions match TRBD1. The CDR3 loop spans 12 amino acids. From germline, CDR1 is SQVTM and CDR2 ANQGSEA. The CDR3 spells CSDRDRDYGYTF. DNA of the CDR3: TGCAGTGACCGGGACAGGGACTATGGCTACACCTTC.

This chain joins TRBV6-1 and TRBJ1-2; TRBD1 is a possible D gene (6 bases). This CDR3 spans 15 amino acids. CDR1 is MNHNS, CDR2 SASEGT, per germline. V dropped 7 bases and J dropped 7 bases, with 22 bases sitting between them. The CDR3, as DNA: TGTGCCAGCACCGAACTACAGGGTTTGTCGGTTGGCTACACCTTC. It is translated as CASTELQGLSVGYTF.

V is TRBV6-5 and J is TRBJ2-3; the D gene is possibly TRBD2 (7 bases). The V gene lost 6 bases and the J gene lost 1 base, with 14 bases spanning the gap. Per the germline V gene, CDR1 is MNHEY and CDR2 is SVGAGI. The CDR3 contains 15 residues. Written as DNA, the CDR3 is TGTGCCAGCAGGTCGGGGGGCAAGGGCACAGATACGCAGTATTTT. Its protein is CASRSGGKGTDTQYF.

The sample holds a few counts of this clone. The J gene is TRBJ1-1, the V gene TRBV27, with D hard to call. Germline V gene sequence: CDR1 MNHEY, CDR2 SMNVEV (reference sequence). Trimming removed 4 bases at V and 0 bases at J, with 6 bases between. The CDR3 consists of 13 residues. CDR3 loop: CASSYRVNTEAFF. Here the CDR3 DNA reads TGTGCCAGCAGTTACCGGGTGAACACTGAAGCTTTCTTT.

In its sample, this clone was seen a few times. The chain employs TRBV18 and TRBJ2-7, with 7 bases matching TRBD1. This CDR3 spans 13 amino acids. The V gene's germline CDR1 is KGHSH and CDR2 LQKENI. V trimming: 3 bases; J trimming: 6 bases; junction bases outside the gene matches: 5. The CDR3 region is CASSPQGEGEQYF. As DNA, the CDR3 is TGTGCCAGCTCACCCCAGGGGGAAGGCGAGCAGTACTTC.

This clone was seen more than once but under ten times. The J gene is TRBJ1-5, the V gene TRBV6-1, with D perhaps matching TRBD1 (6 bases). The CDR3 totals 14 residues. Germline values: CDR1 MNHNS, CDR2 SASEGT. With 7 bases removed from V and 5 bases from J, the gap between germline ends came to 15 bases. Written as DNA, the CDR3 is TGTGCCAGCACCATGAAGGACAGCTATCAGCCCCAGCATTTT. Amino acids: CASTMKDSYQPQHF.

This chain connects TRBV10-3 to TRBJ2-1, with 7 nucleotides matching TRBD2. The CDR3 sequence is 12 residues long. Germline loops: CDR1 ENHRY, CDR2 SYGVKD. The J segment lost 7 bases and the V segment lost 8 bases, leaving 5 bases of the junction unmatched. DNA for the CDR3: TGTGCCATCGGACTAGGTAGGAATGAGCAGTTCTTC. Translating gives CAIGLGRNEQFF.

V usage is TRBV2 and J usage is TRBJ1-1; the D gene is possibly TRBD1 (6 bases). Per the germline V gene, CDR1 is SNHLY and CDR2 is FYNNEI. Deletions cut 10 bases from V and 0 bases from J, with 12 bases between. This CDR3 comprises 13 residues. CDR3: CATGGPMNTEAFF. The CDR3 nucleotides are TGTGCCACCGGGGGGCCCATGAACACTGAAGCTTTCTTT.

The chain is built from TRBV6-4 and TRBJ2-3, with D perhaps matching TRBD2 (5 bases). The CDR3 extends over 13 amino acids. The germline V gene encodes CDR1 MRHNA and CDR2 SNTAGT. V lost 4 bases to trimming and J lost 0 bases, with 5 bases between them. The CDR3 loop reads CASSGGSTDTQYF. CDR3 DNA: TGTGCCAGCAGTGGCGGGAGCACAGATACGCAGTATTTT.

The gene calls are TRBV18 and TRBJ1-4, with 7 bases that match TRBD1. The J segment lost 8 bases and the V segment lost 6 bases, leaving 9 bases of the junction unmatched. Looked up from germline, CDR1 is KGHSH and CDR2 is LQKENI. This CDR3 has 14 amino acids. CDR3 bases: TGTGCCAGCTCTTCCGGGACCAGGGGGGAAAAACTGTTTTTT. It yields the protein CASSSGTRGEKLFF.

This clone was seen a few times. CDR3: CASSTSGNSYNEQFF. In DNA, the CDR3 is TGTGCCAGCAGTACTAGCGGAAACTCCTACAATGAGCAGTTCTTC. The chain employs TRBV9 and TRBJ2-1; 8 nucleotides line up with TRBD2. The germline V gene has CDR1 SGDLS and CDR2 YYNGEE. The CDR3 is made up of 15 amino acids. J lost 0 bases, V lost 5 bases, and 4 bases had no gene match.

The CDR3 here is CASCQDRSSTDTQYF. CDR3 sequence (DNA): TGTGCCAGCTGTCAAGACAGATCTAGCACAGATACGCAGTATTTT. The chain links TRBV28 to TRBJ2-3; tentatively, D is TRBD1 (5 bases). The CDR3 totals 15 residues. Per germline, CDR1 MDHEN and CDR2 SYDVKM. Trimming shortened V by 8 bases and J by 0 bases, and 15 bases separated the two germline ends. The full variable domain, its missing parts supplied by reference TRBV28 and TRBJ2-3, is DVKVTQSSRYLVKRTGEKVFLECVQDMDHENMFWYRQDPGLGLRLIYFSYDVKMKEKGDIPEGYSVSREKKERFSLILESASTNQTSMYLCASCQDRSSTDTQYFGPGTRLTVL.

The chain couples TRBV7-2 to TRBJ2-1; perhaps TRBD2 as D (5 bases). Looked up from germline, CDR1 is SGHTA and CDR2 is FQGNSA. This CDR3 is built from 15 residues. Trimming removed 5 bases at V and 4 bases at J, with 15 bases between. CDR3 sequence: CASSPLAQVYNEQFF. CDR3 coding DNA: TGTGCCAGCAGCCCGCTAGCCCAAGTATACAATGAGCAGTTCTTC.

The sample holds a few counts of this clone. J is TRBJ1-3 and V is TRBV9; 7 positions agree with TRBD1. The CDR3 length is 14 residues. Germline lookup yields CDR1 SGDLS and CDR2 YYNGEE. V lost 3 bases, J lost 2 bases, and 2 bases stayed unmatched. The CDR3 reads CASSEGGAGNTIYF. DNA for the CDR3: TGTGCCAGCAGCGAAGGGGGCGCTGGAAACACCATATATTTT.

This clone occurred a few times. V and J are TRBV13 and TRBJ1-4, with 10 bases matching TRBD1. CDR3 length equals 14 residues. Trimming took 5 bases from V and 5 from J; bases not matched to a gene: 2. Germline-derived CDR1 and CDR2 are PRHDT and FYEKMQ (reference sequence). The CDR3 region has the DNA TGTGCCAGCAGCCGGGGACAGGGGAATGAAAAACTGTTTTTT. Translation: CASSRGQGNEKLFF.

There are a few counts of this clone. This sequence joins TRBV6-5 and TRBJ2-4, with a weak D call TRBD2 (6 bases). The CDR3 extends over 15 amino acids. The ends were cut back, 6 bases at V and 6 bases at J, with 18 bases in the middle. Per the germline V gene, CDR1 is MNHEY and CDR2 is SVGAGI. The DNA of the CDR3 is TGTGCCAGCAGCCCTACCCAGAGCGGGTTAAACATTCAGTACTTC. The encoded protein is CASSPTQSGLNIQYF.

This chain joins TRBV7-2 and TRBJ2-7; 7 bases align to TRBD1. Looked up from germline, CDR1 is SGHTA and CDR2 is FQGNSA. The CDR3 loop spans 14 amino acids. Germline trimming cut 5 bases from V and 2 bases from J; bases unmatched to any gene: 6. CDR3 DNA sequence: TGTGCCAGCAGCGGACAGACAGGGCCCTACGAGCAGTACTTC. It codes for CASSGQTGPYEQYF. The variable domain in full, with the rest retrieved from reference TRBV7-2 and TRBJ2-7, is GAGVSQSPSNKVTEKGKDVELRCDPISGHTALYWYRQSLGQGLEFLIYFQGNSAPDKSGLPSDRFSAERTGGSVSTLTIQRTQQEDSAVYLCASSGQTGPYEQYFGPGTRLTVT.

This clone occurred a few times. The V gene is TRBV2, the J gene TRBJ1-1; 7 bases fit TRBD1. CDR3 length: 16 amino acids. V was pared by 6 bases and J by 1 base, with 11 bases of the junction left unmatched. CDR1 SNHLY and CDR2 FYNNEI come from the germline V gene. The CDR3, as DNA: TGTGCCAGCAGCCACCGAAACAGGGGCCCGAACACTGAAGCTTTCTTT. Protein product: CASSHRNRGPNTEAFF.

The CDR3 region has the DNA TGTGCCAGCAGTTTATCCCCGACGGCGAGGTACTACGAGCAGTACTTC. Its protein is CASSLSPTARYYEQYF. V usage is TRBV27 and J usage is TRBJ2-5, with no clear D. The DNA end is a closer match to TRBJ2-7, so the J assignment may be wrong. The CDR3 runs 16 residues. The germline V gene encodes CDR1 MNHEY and CDR2 SMNVEV (reference sequence).

This clone appeared a few times. The V and J genes are TRBV7-9 and TRBJ2-1; D not resolved. Germline V gene data show CDR1 as SEHNR and CDR2 as FQNEAQ (reference sequence). The CDR3 length is 13 residues. The V and J ends lost 5 bases and 5 bases respectively, with 10 bases between them. CDR3 loop: CASSLGLHNEQFF. The CDR3 DNA sequence: TGTGCCAGCAGCCTTGGGCTACACAATGAGCAGTTCTTC.